This is a list of T cell receptor beta chains from one sample in a study of blood T cells in healthy people across ages. TCRdb redid the calling of the 5' RACE reads with MiXCR, one entry per CDR3 protein. Here the sample spans about 930,000 distinct CDR3 sequences, 25% to 35% being singletons. The same sample was also studied in work on T cells of mothers and their children.

Sequencing used blood. These receptors were obtained from a woman aged 35 to 49 in good health. Both conserved end residues are part of each CDR3. The order of the fields is clone size, V gene, J gene, D gene, CDR3 DNA, CDR3 protein. A D gene is named only where the DNA matches it firmly. Clone size appears in some rows only: once, few, many, or a class for an expanded clone.

abundance: few
v_gene: TRBV5-1
j_gene: TRBJ2-6
d_gene: TRBD1
CDR3nt: TGCGCCAGCAGCCGGGACAGGGGTCAAGGGGCCAACGTCCTGACTTTC
CDR3aa: CASSRDRGQGANVLTF

abundance: -
v_gene: TRBV5-6
j_gene: TRBJ2-5
d_gene: TRBD1
CDR3nt: TGTGCCAGCAGCTTGGACAGGGGATGGTATGAGGCGGGAGAGACCCAGTACTTC
CDR3aa: CASSLDRGWYEAGETQYF

abundance: many
v_gene: TRBV27
j_gene: TRBJ2-4
d_gene: TRBD1
CDR3nt: TGTGCCAGCAGTGCGGGACAGGGTATTCAGTACTTC
CDR3aa: CASSAGQGIQYF

abundance: -
v_gene: TRBV7-9
j_gene: TRBJ2-1
d_gene: -
CDR3nt: TGTGCCAGCAGCTTGAAGGGACCCCTGATTGAGCAGTTCTTC
CDR3aa: CASSLKGPLIEQFF

abundance: many
v_gene: TRBV29-1
j_gene: TRBJ2-7
d_gene: -
CDR3nt: TGCAGCGTTGATCCGGGCCCTAGCTCCTACGAGCAGTACTTC
CDR3aa: CSVDPGPSSYEQYF

abundance: many
v_gene: TRBV29-1
j_gene: TRBJ2-7
d_gene: -
CDR3nt: TGCAGCGTTGAAGCCCCTACTTCCTACGAGCAGTACTTC
CDR3aa: CSVEAPTSYEQYF

abundance: -
v_gene: TRBV29-1
j_gene: TRBJ1-1
d_gene: -
CDR3nt: TGCAGCGTTGTAAGGAACACTGAAGCTTTCTTT
CDR3aa: CSVVRNTEAFF

abundance: -
v_gene: TRBV30
j_gene: TRBJ2-7
d_gene: -
CDR3nt: TGTGCCTGGACTCCCGGGACACCCTACGAGCAGTACTTC
CDR3aa: CAWTPGTPYEQYF

abundance: few
v_gene: TRBV29-1
j_gene: TRBJ1-2
d_gene: TRBD1
CDR3nt: TGCAGCGTTGAAGGGGGGACAGTCAGGCTGAATGACCTTTATGGCTACACCTTC
CDR3aa: CSVEGGTVRLNDLYGYTF

abundance: -
v_gene: TRBV20-1
j_gene: TRBJ1-2
d_gene: -
CDR3nt: TGCAGTGCTAGAGAGGTAACCGGACCCGGGGGCTATGGCTACACCTTC
CDR3aa: CSAREVTGPGGYGYTF

abundance: many
v_gene: TRBV28
j_gene: TRBJ1-3
d_gene: TRBD1
CDR3nt: TGTGCCAGCCAGGGACAGGGCGATGGAAACACCATATATTTT
CDR3aa: CASQGQGDGNTIYF

abundance: -
v_gene: TRBV29-1
j_gene: TRBJ1-5
d_gene: TRBD1
CDR3nt: TGCAGCGGCGGACAGGGGAGGCAGCCCCAGCATTTT
CDR3aa: CSGGQGRQPQHF

abundance: -
v_gene: TRBV7-9
j_gene: TRBJ2-3
d_gene: -
CDR3nt: TGTGCCAGCAGCTTGGGGGAGACTTCCAGCACAGATACGCAGTATTTT
CDR3aa: CASSLGETSSTDTQYF

abundance: few
v_gene: TRBV2
j_gene: TRBJ1-2
d_gene: -
CDR3nt: TGTGCCAGCATGGAGGGGACCTTTAACTATGGCTACACCTTC
CDR3aa: CASMEGTFNYGYTF

abundance: many
v_gene: TRBV11-2
j_gene: TRBJ2-5
d_gene: -
CDR3nt: TGTGCCAGCAGCTTTATTAGGGGAGAGACCCAGTACTTC
CDR3aa: CASSFIRGETQYF

abundance: -
v_gene: TRBV10-3
j_gene: TRBJ2-7
d_gene: TRBD2
CDR3nt: TGTGCCATCGGGGTAGCGGGGGGTCCCTACGAGCAGTACTTC
CDR3aa: CAIGVAGGPYEQYF

abundance: few
v_gene: TRBV7-2
j_gene: TRBJ2-5
d_gene: -
CDR3nt: TGTGCCAGCAGCCCGACCAGCGATTCGACCCAGTACTTC
CDR3aa: CASSPTSDSTQYF

abundance: many
v_gene: TRBV2
j_gene: TRBJ2-1
d_gene: TRBD2
CDR3nt: TGTGCCAGCCCCGGCAGCGGGGGTCGCAATGAGCAGTTCTTC
CDR3aa: CASPGSGGRNEQFF

abundance: -
v_gene: TRBV7-8
j_gene: TRBJ2-2
d_gene: TRBD2
CDR3nt: TGTGCCAGCAGCCCTTTGGGAGCGGGAGACGCCGGGGAGCTGTTTTTT
CDR3aa: CASSPLGAGDAGELFF

abundance: -
v_gene: TRBV29-1
j_gene: TRBJ2-7
d_gene: -
CDR3nt: TGCAGCGTTGAAGGGGCAGGGTCACCCTCGAGCTCCTACAATGAGCAGTACTTC
CDR3aa: CSVEGAGSPSSSYNEQYF

abundance: -
v_gene: TRBV28
j_gene: TRBJ1-2
d_gene: TRBD1
CDR3nt: TGTGCCAGCACCCGGCCTGGGACAGGGGACTATGGCTACACCTTC
CDR3aa: CASTRPGTGDYGYTF

abundance: many
v_gene: TRBV7-3
j_gene: TRBJ2-7
d_gene: -
CDR3nt: TGTGCCAGCAGCTTAGGCGTTGGCAGATCCTACGAGCAGTACTTC
CDR3aa: CASSLGVGRSYEQYF

abundance: few
v_gene: TRBV3-1
j_gene: TRBJ1-1
d_gene: -
CDR3nt: TGTGCCAGCAGGCAGGAGAGCTACACTGAAGCTTTCTTT
CDR3aa: CASRQESYTEAFF

abundance: -
v_gene: TRBV29-1
j_gene: TRBJ1-1
d_gene: TRBD1
CDR3nt: TGCGGCGTGGGGGACAGGGTGGTGACTGAAGCTTTCTTT
CDR3aa: CGVGDRVVTEAFF

abundance: -
v_gene: TRBV20-1
j_gene: TRBJ2-1
d_gene: -
CDR3nt: TGCAGTGCGCACCGGGACACGAGCTCCTACAATGAGCAGTTCTTC
CDR3aa: CSAHRDTSSYNEQFF

abundance: -
v_gene: TRBV7-7
j_gene: TRBJ2-1
d_gene: TRBD2
CDR3nt: TGTGCTAGCAGCGCTTTGGGGACTAGCGGCCCCAATGAGCAGTTCTTC
CDR3aa: CASSALGTSGPNEQFF

abundance: -
v_gene: TRBV29-1
j_gene: TRBJ2-3
d_gene: -
CDR3nt: TGCAGCGTTGAAGATCGTACTAGGAGCACAGATACGCAGTATTTT
CDR3aa: CSVEDRTRSTDTQYF

abundance: -
v_gene: TRBV5-6
j_gene: TRBJ1-2
d_gene: TRBD1
CDR3nt: TGTGCCAGCAGCTCGACCGGGACAGATGGCTACACCTTC
CDR3aa: CASSSTGTDGYTF

abundance: few
v_gene: TRBV9
j_gene: TRBJ2-5
d_gene: TRBD1
CDR3nt: TGTGCCAGCAGCGTACGACAGGGCAGGGGCGAGACCCAGTACTTC
CDR3aa: CASSVRQGRGETQYF

abundance: -
v_gene: TRBV14
j_gene: TRBJ2-7
d_gene: TRBD1
CDR3nt: TGTGCCAGCAGCCGCACCGGGACAGGGTCCTACAATGAGCAGTACTTC
CDR3aa: CASSRTGTGSYNEQYF

abundance: few
v_gene: TRBV7-9
j_gene: TRBJ2-5
d_gene: -
CDR3nt: TGTGCCAGCAGCCCGCGGAGGACAGCCCAAGAGACCCAGTACTTC
CDR3aa: CASSPRRTAQETQYF

abundance: few
v_gene: TRBV20-1
j_gene: TRBJ2-7
d_gene: -
CDR3nt: TGCAGTGCTAGAGATTTGACGCAGGGGATCTACGAGCAGTACTTC
CDR3aa: CSARDLTQGIYEQYF

abundance: -
v_gene: TRBV3-1
j_gene: TRBJ1-1
d_gene: -
CDR3nt: TGTGCCAGCAGCCGGGGCCCTCAAATGAACACTGAAGCTTTCTTT
CDR3aa: CASSRGPQMNTEAFF

abundance: -
v_gene: TRBV24-1
j_gene: TRBJ2-1
d_gene: TRBD2
CDR3nt: TGTGCCACCAGGGGACTAGCAGCAGGAGAGCAGTTCTTC
CDR3aa: CATRGLAAGEQFF

abundance: few
v_gene: TRBV25-1
j_gene: TRBJ2-1
d_gene: -
CDR3nt: TGTGCCAGCAGTGAAGGGTCTAGCTTCGATGAGCAGTTCTTC
CDR3aa: CASSEGSSFDEQFF

abundance: once
v_gene: TRBV14
j_gene: TRBJ1-6
d_gene: -
CDR3nt: TGTGCCAGCAGTCTCGTGGGACACTCCAAATCACCCCTCCACTTT
CDR3aa: CASSLVGHSKSPLHF

abundance: -
v_gene: TRBV28
j_gene: TRBJ1-1
d_gene: -
CDR3nt: TGTGCCAGCAGCACCCTCGAGACAGACGAAGCTTTCTTT
CDR3aa: CASSTLETDEAFF